This TCR beta chain is from a study of T cell responses to AZD1222 COVID-19 vaccine. The CDR3 spans 12 residues. Germline assignment: CDR1 KGHSH and CDR2 LQKENI. The V and J ends lost 6 bases and 0 bases respectively, with 6 bases between them. Measured with immunoSEQ multiplex PCR; TCRdb has only the in-frame clones, and not every one. The sample holds tens of thousands of clones; 75% to 90% are singletons and the top ten take about 18%. This chain uses TRBV18 with TRBJ2-7, with no clear D. This sample comprised peripheral blood, obtained 28 days after the second AZD1222 dose. This clonotype was obtained from an adult who received the AZD1222 COVID-19 vaccine. Written as DNA, the CDR3 is TGTGCCAGCTCGGGAAGCTCCTACGAGCAGTACTTC. Translated: CASSGSSYEQYF.